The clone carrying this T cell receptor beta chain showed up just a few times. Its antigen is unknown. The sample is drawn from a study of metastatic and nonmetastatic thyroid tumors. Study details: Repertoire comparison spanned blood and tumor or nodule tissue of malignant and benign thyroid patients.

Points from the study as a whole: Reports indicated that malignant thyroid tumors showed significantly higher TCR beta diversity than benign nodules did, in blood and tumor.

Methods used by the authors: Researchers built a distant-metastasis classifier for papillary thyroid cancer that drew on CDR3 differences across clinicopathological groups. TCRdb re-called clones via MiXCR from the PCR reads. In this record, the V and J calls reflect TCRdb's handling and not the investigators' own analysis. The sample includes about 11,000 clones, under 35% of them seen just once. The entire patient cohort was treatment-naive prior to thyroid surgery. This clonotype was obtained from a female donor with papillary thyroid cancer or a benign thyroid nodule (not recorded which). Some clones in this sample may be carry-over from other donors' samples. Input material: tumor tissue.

In DNA form, the CDR3 reads TGTGCCAGCAGCTTAGGTCCTAGCAACGATGAGCAGTTCTTC. Amino acid sequence: CASSLGPSNDEQFF. The genes are TRBV11-2 and TRBJ2-1; tentatively, D is TRBD2 (5 bases). The CDR3 has 14 amino acids. V gave up 1 base and J gave up 8 bases, with 12 bases separating them. Germline V CDR1 and CDR2: SGHAT, FQNNGV. The complete variable domain, with remaining parts taken from reference TRBV11-2 and TRBJ2-1, reads EAGVAQSPRYKIIEKRQSVAFWCNPISGHATLYWYQQILGQGPKLLIQFQNNGVVDDSQLPKDRFSAERLKGVDSTLKIQPAKLEDSAVYLCASSLGPSNDEQFFGPGTRLTVL.